This T cell receptor beta chain was recorded in a study of blood T cell repertoires in COVID-19. As for the study in general: The United States, Italy and Spain provided the acute and convalescent COVID-19 samples. PBMCs, B-cell-depleted T cells, or T cells provided the cDNA or gDNA that made up the material.

This clone has just one count. CDR3 length: 13 residues. CDR1 and CDR2 from the germline V gene are SNHLY and FYNNEI. The V end lost 7 bases, the J end lost 2 bases, and 12 bases lay between the germline ends. The authors' processing: Amplified reference gene primers provided the basis for estimating nucleated cell counts. Method: immunoSEQ multiplex PCR; TCRdb's copy keeps in-frame clones and lacks some. The DNA gave D and trimming, while V, J and clone size come from that table. The table has 150,000 to 200,000 clones, 70% to 90% seen once. This clonotype was obtained from a man aged 55 to 70 with active or convalescent COVID-19. The chain carries TRBV2 and TRBJ2-7, with TRBD1 as a possible D gene (6 bases). Sequencing input: peripheral blood. CDR3 sequence reads: CASKTTGTYEQYF. CDR3 nucleotide sequence: TGTGCCAGCAAAACGACAGGTACCTACGAGCAGTACTTC. The whole variable domain, remainder taken from reference TRBV2 and TRBJ2-7, is EPEVTQTPSHQVTQMGQEVILRCVPISNHLYFYWYRQILGQKVEFLVSFYNNEISEKSEIFDDQFSVERPDGSNFTLKIRSTKLEDSAMYFCASKTTGTYEQYFGPGTRLTVT.